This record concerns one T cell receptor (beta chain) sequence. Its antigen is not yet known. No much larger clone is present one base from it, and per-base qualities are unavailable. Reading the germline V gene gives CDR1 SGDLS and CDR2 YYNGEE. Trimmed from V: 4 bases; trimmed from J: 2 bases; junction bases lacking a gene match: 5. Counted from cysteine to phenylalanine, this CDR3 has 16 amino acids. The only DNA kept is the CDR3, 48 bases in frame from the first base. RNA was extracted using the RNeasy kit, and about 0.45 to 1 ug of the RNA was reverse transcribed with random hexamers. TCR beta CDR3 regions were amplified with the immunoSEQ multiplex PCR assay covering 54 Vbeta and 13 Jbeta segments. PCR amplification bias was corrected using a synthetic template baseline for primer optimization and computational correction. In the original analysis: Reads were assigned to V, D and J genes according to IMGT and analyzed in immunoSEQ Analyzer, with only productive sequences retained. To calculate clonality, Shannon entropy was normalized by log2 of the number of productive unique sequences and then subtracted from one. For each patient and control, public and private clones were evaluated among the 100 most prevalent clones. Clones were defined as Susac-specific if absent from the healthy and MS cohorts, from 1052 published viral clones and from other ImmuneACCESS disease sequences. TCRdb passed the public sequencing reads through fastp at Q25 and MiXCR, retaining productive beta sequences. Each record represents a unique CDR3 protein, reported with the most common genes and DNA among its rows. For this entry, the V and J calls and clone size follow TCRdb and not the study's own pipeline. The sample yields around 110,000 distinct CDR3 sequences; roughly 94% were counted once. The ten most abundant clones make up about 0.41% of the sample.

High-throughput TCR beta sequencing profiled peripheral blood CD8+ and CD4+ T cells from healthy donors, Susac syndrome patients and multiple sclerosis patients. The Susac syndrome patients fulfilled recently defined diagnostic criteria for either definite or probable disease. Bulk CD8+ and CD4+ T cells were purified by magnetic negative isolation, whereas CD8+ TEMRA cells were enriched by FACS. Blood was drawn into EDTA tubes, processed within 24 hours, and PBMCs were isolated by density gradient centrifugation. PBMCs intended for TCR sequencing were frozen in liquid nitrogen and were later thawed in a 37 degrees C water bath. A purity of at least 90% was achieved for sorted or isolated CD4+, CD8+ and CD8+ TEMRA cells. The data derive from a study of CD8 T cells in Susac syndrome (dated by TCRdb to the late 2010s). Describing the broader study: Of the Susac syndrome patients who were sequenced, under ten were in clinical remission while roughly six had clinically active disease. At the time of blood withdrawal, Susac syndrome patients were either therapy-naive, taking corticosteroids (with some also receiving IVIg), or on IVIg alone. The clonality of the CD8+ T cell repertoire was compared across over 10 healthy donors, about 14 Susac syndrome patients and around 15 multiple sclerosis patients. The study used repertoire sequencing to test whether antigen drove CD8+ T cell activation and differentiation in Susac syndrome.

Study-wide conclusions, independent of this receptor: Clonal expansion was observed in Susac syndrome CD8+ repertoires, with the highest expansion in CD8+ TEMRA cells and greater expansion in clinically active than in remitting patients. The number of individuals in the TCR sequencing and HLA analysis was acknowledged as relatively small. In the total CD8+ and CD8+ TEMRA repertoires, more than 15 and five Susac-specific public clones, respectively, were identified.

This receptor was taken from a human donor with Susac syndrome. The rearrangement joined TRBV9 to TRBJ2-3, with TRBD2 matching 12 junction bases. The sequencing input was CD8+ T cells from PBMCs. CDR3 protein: CASSYGLAGTTDTQYF. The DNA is TGTGCCAGCAGCTATGGACTAGCGGGAACCACAGATACGCAGTATTTT.